The 21 T cell receptor beta chains in this list originate from one sample, sequenced in a study of blood T cell repertoires in COVID-19. The table came from immunoSEQ multiplex PCR; TCRdb's copy has only in-frame clones and leaves some out. The sample holds fewer than 250,000 clones; about 86% are singletons and the top ten take less than 5%. Sequencing was done on a sample of PBMCs or T cells enriched from blood (not recorded which). Every receptor here comes from a woman in her forties with acute COVID-19.

This chain links TRBV3-1 (or the pseudogene TRBV3-2) with TRBJ2-3, with 12 bases matching TRBD2. Germline trimming cut 1 base from V and 0 bases from J; bases unmatched to any gene: 8. From germline, CDR1 is LGHDT and CDR2 YNNKEL (reference sequence). This CDR3 has 19 residues. In nucleotides, the CDR3 is TGTGCCAGCAGCCAAGGATTAACTAGCGGGAGGCCCAGCACAGATACGCAGTATTTT. Translated: CASSQGLTSGRPSTDTQYF.

This clone was picked up a small number of times. J is TRBJ2-5 and V is TRBV27, with D perhaps TRBD2 (5 bases). V was trimmed by 6 bases and J by 5 bases, leaving 13 bases between them. Germline V gene data show CDR1 as MNHEY and CDR2 as SMNVEV (reference sequence). CDR3 length: 13 residues. The CDR3 DNA sequence: TGTGCCAGCAGGCGGGTGGAGCGTGAGACCCAGTACTTC. Its translation: CASRRVERETQYF.

The chain combines TRBV5-3 with TRBJ2-2; no definite D call. TRBV5-3 is an ORF for which the function is uncertain. The V end was cut by 4 bases, the J end by 0 bases, with 10 bases between. The CDR3 contains 15 residues. CDR3 DNA: TGTGCCAGAAGCAAATCGGGTTCGAACACCGGGGAGCTGTTTTTT. Translation gives CARSKSGSNTGELFF.

The chain has TRBV5-8 and TRBJ2-7; TRBD1 aligns across 7 bases. The CDR3 loop spans 15 amino acids. The V gene end was trimmed by 5 bases and the J gene end by 1 base; junction bases not matched to a gene: 9. Germline V gene data show CDR1 as SGHTS and CDR2 as YDEGEE. DNA of the CDR3: TGTGCCAGCAGTTTTGGACAGGAGCGGTCCTACGAGCAGTACTTC. Translating gives CASSFGQERSYEQYF.

The chain carries TRBV13 and TRBJ2-7; 8 bases agree with TRBD2. There are 15 residues in the CDR3. Per germline, CDR1 PRHDT and CDR2 FYEKMQ (reference sequence). Unmatched junction bases numbered 5, after V lost 2 bases and J lost 2 bases. CDR3 in amino acids: CASSLRSGGAYEQYF. CDR3 DNA: TGTGCCAGCAGCTTAAGGAGCGGGGGTGCCTACGAGCAGTACTTC.

The chain joins TRBV5-6 to TRBJ1-2; 10 bases align to TRBD1. This CDR3 is built from 15 residues. Looked up from germline, CDR1 is SGHDT and CDR2 is YYEEEE. Unmatched junction bases numbered 8, after V lost 4 bases and J lost 5 bases. CDR3 sequence (DNA): TGTGCCAGCAGCCCTAGAGGGACAGGGGAATATGGCTACACCTTC. Translation: CASSPRGTGEYGYTF.

The CDR3 loop is CASRGLWGQGNNEQFF. The CDR3 nucleotides are TGTGCCAGCAGGGGATTGTGGGGACAGGGGAACAATGAGCAGTTCTTC. The chain is built from TRBV28 and TRBJ2-1; 10 bases are shared with TRBD1. The CDR3 has 16 residues. V dropped 6 bases and J dropped 5; count of bases not matched to a gene: 10. The germline V gene has CDR1 MDHEN and CDR2 SYDVKM.

This clone was recorded only once. The chain joins TRBV28 to TRBJ1-2, with D perhaps matching TRBD1 (6 bases). Trimming pared 8 bases from V and 5 bases from J, leaving 15 bases between. From germline, CDR1 is MDHEN and CDR2 SYDVKM. This CDR3 has 13 amino acids. DNA for the CDR3: TGTGCCAGCCTGGGGGCGAGGATATATGGCTACACCTTC. Translating gives CASLGARIYGYTF.

J is TRBJ2-5 and V is TRBV9, with 7 bases matching TRBD2. With 3 bases clipped from V and 1 base from J, the junction kept 3 bases outside the gene matches. The CDR3 covers 14 residues. Germline V gene data show CDR1 as SGDLS and CDR2 as YYNGEE. CDR3 amino acids: CASSGAGLQETQYF. Written as DNA, the CDR3 is TGTGCCAGCAGCGGAGCGGGACTCCAAGAGACCCAGTACTTC.

The chain recombines TRBV15 with TRBJ1-1; 8 bases line up with TRBD1. J was trimmed by 2 bases and V by 8 bases; bases with no gene match: 1. Germline CDR1 reads LNHNV; CDR2 reads YYDKDF (reference sequence). The CDR3 has 12 amino acids. CDR3 DNA: TGTGCCACCGGACAGGGTAACACTGAAGCTTTCTTT. The encoded protein is CATGQGNTEAFF.

This clone was picked up one time. The V call is TRBV6-5, the J call TRBJ2-7, with 7 bases lining up with TRBD1. CDR3 length: 16 residues. V shed 2 bases and J 1 base; nucleotides not matched to a gene: 8. Germline V gene sequence: CDR1 MNHEY, CDR2 SVGAGI. The CDR3 spells CASSYRTGVVSYEQYF. CDR3 coding DNA: TGTGCCAGCAGTTACCGAACAGGGGTGGTATCCTACGAGCAGTACTTC.

The chain is built from TRBV4-2 and TRBJ1-2, with 11 bases identical to TRBD1. The CDR3 sequence is 16 residues long. V was pared by 3 bases and J by 2 bases, with 5 bases of the junction left unmatched. The V gene's germline CDR1 is LGHNA and CDR2 YNFKEQ. The DNA for the CDR3 is TGTGCCAGCAGCCAGGGACAGGGGGGGGGCAACTATGGCTACACCTTC. Protein product: CASSQGQGGGNYGYTF.

The genes are TRBV19 and TRBJ2-1; 7 bases are a match to TRBD2. The germline V gene has CDR1 LNHDA and CDR2 SQIVND (reference sequence). V was pared by 8 bases and J by 1 base, with 8 bases of the junction left unmatched. The CDR3 sequence is 15 residues long. The CDR3 region has the DNA TGTGCCAGTTCCAGCGGGGAAACTTCCTACAATGAGCAGTTCTTC. Its translation: CASSSGETSYNEQFF.

The chain couples TRBV19 to TRBJ2-7; D is undetermined. V was shortened by 6 bases and J by 3 bases, with 12 bases between the two germline ends. This CDR3 has 13 amino acids. Per germline, CDR1 LNHDA and CDR2 SQIVND (reference sequence). The CDR3 spells CASRPQADYEQYF. The CDR3, as DNA: TGTGCCAGTAGGCCCCAGGCTGACTACGAGCAGTACTTC.

The chain joins TRBV10-3 to TRBJ2-1, with TRBD2 matching over 10 bases. Germline loops: CDR1 ENHRY, CDR2 SYGVKD. The CDR3 extends over 14 amino acids. After removal of 7 bases from V and 9 bases from J, the junction contained 9 bases not matched to a gene. The CDR3 region is CAINRAGGPGEQFF. The DNA for the CDR3 is TGTGCCATCAATAGAGCGGGAGGGCCGGGTGAGCAGTTCTTC.

The V and J genes are TRBV20-1 and TRBJ2-2; D not certain. The germline CDR1 and CDR2 sequences are DFQATT and SNEGSKA (reference sequence). The CDR3 is made up of 11 amino acids. Trimming removed 4 bases at V and 4 bases at J, with 4 bases between. CDR3 nucleotides: TGCAGTGCTACCCGCACCGGGGAGCTGTTTTTT. As protein: CSATRTGELFF.

CDR3 sequence reads: CASSQRLAGGEEQFF. CDR3 coding DNA: TGTGCCAGCAGTCAACGGCTAGCGGGAGGTGAGGAGCAGTTCTTC. The chain recombines TRBV3-1 (or the pseudogene TRBV3-2) with TRBJ2-1; 11 nucleotides match TRBD2. CDR3 size: 15 residues. After removal of 6 bases from V and 10 bases from J, the junction contained 11 bases not matched to a gene. The germline CDR1 and CDR2 sequences are LGHDT and YNNKEL (reference sequence).

The chain recombines TRBV25-1 with TRBJ2-7; 10 bases are shared with TRBD2. V dropped 5 bases and J dropped 0; count of bases not matched to a gene: 7. This CDR3 has 16 amino acids. In germline, CDR1 is MGHDK, CDR2 SYGVNS. CDR3 DNA sequence: TGTGCCAGCAGTACCCGGACTAGCGGTACCTCCTACGAGCAGTACTTC. Amino acid sequence: CASSTRTSGTSYEQYF.

V gene TRBV19 combines with J gene TRBJ1-5; unclear D gene. Germline CDR1 reads LNHDA; CDR2 reads SQIVND (reference sequence). This CDR3 has 13 amino acids. Trimming removed 7 bases from V and 0 bases from J, with 7 bases in between. CDR3 region: CASTGFSNQPQHF. The CDR3 DNA reads as TGTGCCAGTACAGGATTTAGCAATCAGCCCCAGCATTTT.

J is TRBJ1-5 and V is TRBV27; possible D gene TRBD1, 5 bases. CDR3 length equals 17 residues. Looked up from germline, CDR1 is MNHEY and CDR2 is SMNVEV (reference sequence). Trimming removed 5 bases from V and 4 bases from J, with 21 bases in between. CDR3 sequence (DNA): TGTGCCAGCAGTCCCAGTGTTAGGGGTTCTATAAATCAGCCCCAGCATTTT. Its translation: CASSPSVRGSINQPQHF.

V gene TRBV5-1 combines with J gene TRBJ1-2; 7 nucleotides agree with TRBD1. J lost 4 bases, V lost 0 bases, and 6 bases had no gene match. Per germline, CDR1 SGHRS and CDR2 YFSETQ. This CDR3 comprises 15 residues. This CDR3 reads CASSLGTGSGYGYTF. The CDR3 DNA sequence: TGCGCCAGCAGCTTGGGGACAGGATCCGGCTATGGCTACACCTTC.